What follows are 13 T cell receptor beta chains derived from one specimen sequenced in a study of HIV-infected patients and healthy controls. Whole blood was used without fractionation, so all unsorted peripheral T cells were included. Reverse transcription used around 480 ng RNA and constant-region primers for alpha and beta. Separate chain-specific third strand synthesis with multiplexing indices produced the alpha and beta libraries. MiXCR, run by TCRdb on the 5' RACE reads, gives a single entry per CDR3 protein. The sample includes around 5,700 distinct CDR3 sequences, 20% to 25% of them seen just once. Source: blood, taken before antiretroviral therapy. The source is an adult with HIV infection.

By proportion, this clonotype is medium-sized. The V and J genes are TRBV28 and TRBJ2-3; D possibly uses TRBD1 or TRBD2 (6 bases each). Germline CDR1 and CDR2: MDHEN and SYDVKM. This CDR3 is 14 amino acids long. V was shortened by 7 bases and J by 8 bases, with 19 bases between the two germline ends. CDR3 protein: CASTKGGFGGTQYF. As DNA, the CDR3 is TGTGCCAGCACTAAGGGGGGTTTTGGGGGTACGCAGTATTTT.

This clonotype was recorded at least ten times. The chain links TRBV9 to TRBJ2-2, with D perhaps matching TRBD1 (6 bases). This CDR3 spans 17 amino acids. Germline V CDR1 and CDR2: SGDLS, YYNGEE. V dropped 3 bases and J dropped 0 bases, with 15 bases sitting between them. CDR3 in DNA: TGTGCCAGCAGCGCCCACCGGACAGAACCGAACACCGGGGAGCTGTTTTTT. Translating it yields CASSAHRTEPNTGELFF.

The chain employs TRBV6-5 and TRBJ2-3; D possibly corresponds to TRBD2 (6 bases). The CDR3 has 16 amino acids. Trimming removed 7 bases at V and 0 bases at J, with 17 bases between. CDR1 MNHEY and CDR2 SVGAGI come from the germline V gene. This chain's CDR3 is CASTLHGGTSTDTQYF. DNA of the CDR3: TGTGCCAGCACCCTACACGGGGGTACTAGCACAGATACGCAGTATTTT.

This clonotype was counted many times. The CDR3 DNA follows: TGCGCCAGCAGCCTACGCCCCGGGGGGCTTAATTCACCCCTCCACTTT. Translating it yields CASSLRPGGLNSPLHF. The rearrangement links TRBV5-1 to TRBJ1-6, with D perhaps TRBD1 (6 bases). V lost 4 bases, J lost 6 bases, and 17 bases lay in between. This CDR3 spans 16 amino acids. Germline CDR1 SGHRS, CDR2 YFSETQ.

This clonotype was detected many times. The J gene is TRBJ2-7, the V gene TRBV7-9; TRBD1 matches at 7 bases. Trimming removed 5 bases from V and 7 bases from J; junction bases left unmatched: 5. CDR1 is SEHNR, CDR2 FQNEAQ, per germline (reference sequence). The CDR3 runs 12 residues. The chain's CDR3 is CASSLTDREQYF. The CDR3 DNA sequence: TGTGCCAGCAGCCTTACGGACAGGGAGCAGTACTTC.

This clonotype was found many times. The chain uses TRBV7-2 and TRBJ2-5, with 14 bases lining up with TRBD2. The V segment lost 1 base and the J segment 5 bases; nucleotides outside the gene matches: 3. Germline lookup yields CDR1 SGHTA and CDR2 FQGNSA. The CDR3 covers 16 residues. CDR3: CASSLGLAGGWETQYF. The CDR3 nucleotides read TGTGCCAGCAGCTTAGGACTAGCGGGGGGGTGGGAGACCCAGTACTTC.

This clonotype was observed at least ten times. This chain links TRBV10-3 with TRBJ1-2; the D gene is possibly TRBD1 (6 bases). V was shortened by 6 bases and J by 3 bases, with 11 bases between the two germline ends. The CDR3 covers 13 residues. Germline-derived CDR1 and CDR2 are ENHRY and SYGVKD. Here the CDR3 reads CAISPDSYYGYTF. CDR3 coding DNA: TGTGCCATCAGCCCGGACAGCTACTATGGCTACACCTTC.

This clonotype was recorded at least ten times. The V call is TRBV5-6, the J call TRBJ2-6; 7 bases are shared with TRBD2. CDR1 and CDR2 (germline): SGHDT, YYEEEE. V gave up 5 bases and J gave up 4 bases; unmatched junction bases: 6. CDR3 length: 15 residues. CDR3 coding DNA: TGTGCCAGCAGTACTCAGGGAGGGGGGGCCAACGTCCTGACTTTC. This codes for CASSTQGGGANVLTF.

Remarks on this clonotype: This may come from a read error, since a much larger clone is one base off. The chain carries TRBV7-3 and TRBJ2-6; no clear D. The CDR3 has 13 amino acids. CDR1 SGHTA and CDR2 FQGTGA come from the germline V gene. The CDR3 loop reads CAISPPGANVLTF. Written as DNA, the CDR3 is TGTGCCATCAGCCCCCCCGGGGCCAACGTCCTGACTTTC.

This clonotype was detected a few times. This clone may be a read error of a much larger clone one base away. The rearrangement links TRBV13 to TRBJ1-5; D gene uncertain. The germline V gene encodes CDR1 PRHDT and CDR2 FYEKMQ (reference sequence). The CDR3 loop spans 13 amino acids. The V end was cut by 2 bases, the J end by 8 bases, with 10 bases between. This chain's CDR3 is CASSLSVGEPQHF. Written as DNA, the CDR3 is TGTGCCAGCAGCTTATCAGTGGGCGAGCCCCAGCATTTT.

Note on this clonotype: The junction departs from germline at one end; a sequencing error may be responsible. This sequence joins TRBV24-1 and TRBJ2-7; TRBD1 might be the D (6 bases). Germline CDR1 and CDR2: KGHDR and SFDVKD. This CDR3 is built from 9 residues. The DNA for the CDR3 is TGCAAACAGGGATGCGAGCAGTACTTC. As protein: CKQGCEQYF.

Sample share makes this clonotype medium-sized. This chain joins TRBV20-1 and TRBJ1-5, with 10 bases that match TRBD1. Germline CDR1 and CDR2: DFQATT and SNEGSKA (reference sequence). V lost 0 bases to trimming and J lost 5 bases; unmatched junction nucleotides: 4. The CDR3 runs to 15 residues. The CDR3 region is CSARDHGQGDQPQHF. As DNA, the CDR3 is TGCAGTGCTAGAGATCACGGACAGGGGGATCAGCCCCAGCATTTT.

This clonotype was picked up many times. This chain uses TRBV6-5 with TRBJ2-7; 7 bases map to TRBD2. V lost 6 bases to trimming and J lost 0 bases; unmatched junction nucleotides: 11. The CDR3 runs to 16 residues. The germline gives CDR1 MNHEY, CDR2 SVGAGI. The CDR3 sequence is CASRRGGGPSSYEQYF. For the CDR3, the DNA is TGTGCCAGCAGGCGGGGCGGGGGACCGAGCTCCTACGAGCAGTACTTC.